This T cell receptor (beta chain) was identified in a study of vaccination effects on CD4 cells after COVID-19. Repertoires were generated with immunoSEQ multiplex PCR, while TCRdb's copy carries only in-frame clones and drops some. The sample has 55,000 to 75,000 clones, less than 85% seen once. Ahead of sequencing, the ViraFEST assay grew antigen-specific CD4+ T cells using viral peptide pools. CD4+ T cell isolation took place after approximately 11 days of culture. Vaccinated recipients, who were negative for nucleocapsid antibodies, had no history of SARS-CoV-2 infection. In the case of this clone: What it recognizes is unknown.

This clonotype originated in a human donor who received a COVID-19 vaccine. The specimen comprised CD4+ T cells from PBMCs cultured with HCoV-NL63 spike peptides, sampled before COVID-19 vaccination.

Written as DNA, the CDR3 is TGTGCCAGAAGCCAAACAGTCCCCGGGGAGACCCAGTACTTC. Protein: CARSQTVPGETQYF. V usage is TRBV7-5 and J usage is TRBJ2-5. TRBV7-5 is tagged as a pseudogene. The CDR3 loop spans 14 amino acids.